Shown below are 20 T cell receptor beta chains from a single sample sequenced in a study of cytotoxic CD8 clonotypes in ibrutinib-treated CLL. The data were produced by immunoSEQ multiplex PCR, yet TCRdb's version contains in-frame clones alone and is incomplete. The data hold about 63,000 clones, with about three quarters observed a single time. This specimen consisted of PBMCs, obtained after 12 months of ibrutinib treatment. These receptors were obtained from a human donor with chronic lymphocytic leukemia.

This CDR3 reads CAWSANGQHNQPQHF. The CDR3 DNA reads as TGTGCCTGGAGCGCAAATGGACAGCACAATCAGCCCCAGCATTTT. V gene TRBV30 combines with J gene TRBJ1-5, with D possibly TRBD1 on 6 matching bases. The CDR3 consists of 15 residues. CDR1 and CDR2 (germline): GTSNPN, SVGIG (reference sequence). The V end was cut by 3 bases, the J end by 3 bases, with 15 bases between.

This clone was seen a single time. Here the CDR3 reads CATSREEPGGGGRKLFF. Written as DNA, the CDR3 is TGTGCCACCAGCAGAGAAGAGCCCGGGGGCGGGGGGAGAAAACTGTTTTTT. The V call is TRBV15, the J call TRBJ1-4; TRBD1 might be the D (6 bases). The V end lost 0 bases, the J end lost 10 bases, and 21 bases lay between the germline ends. The CDR3 runs to 17 residues. The germline CDR1 and CDR2 sequences are LNHNV and YYDKDF (reference sequence).

This chain connects TRBV11-2 to TRBJ2-3; 7 bases are a match to TRBD2. The CDR3 runs 15 residues. Germline assignment: CDR1 SGHAT and CDR2 FQNNGV. V was pared by 5 bases and J by 2 bases, with 7 bases of the junction left unmatched. CDR3 bases: TGTGCCAGCAGCCCCGGGGGAGGGATCACAGATACGCAGTATTTT. Protein product: CASSPGGGITDTQYF. The complete variable domain, with remaining parts taken from reference TRBV11-2 and TRBJ2-3, reads EAGVAQSPRYKIIEKRQSVAFWCNPISGHATLYWYQQILGQGPKLLIQFQNNGVVDDSQLPKDRFSAERLKGVDSTLKIQPAKLEDSAVYLCASSPGGGITDTQYFGPGTRLTVL.

The gene calls are TRBV15 and TRBJ2-3; D gene ambiguous. Germline V gene data show CDR1 as LNHNV and CDR2 as YYDKDF (reference sequence). The CDR3 is made up of 14 amino acids. V was pared by 3 bases and J by 5 bases, with 12 bases between. The CDR3 nucleotides read TGTGCCACCAGCAGGGACGGGTTTGGAGATACGCAGTATTTT. Translating gives CATSRDGFGDTQYF.

The chain couples TRBV7-3 to TRBJ2-3; D gene unclear. The CDR3 is 14 residues long. The germline V gene has CDR1 SGHTA and CDR2 FQGTGA. V lost 3 bases to trimming and J lost 1 base, with 8 bases between them. DNA for the CDR3: TGTGCCAGCAGCTTGAACGGGCGCACAGATACGCAGTATTTT. Translation: CASSLNGRTDTQYF. The whole variable domain, remainder taken from reference TRBV7-3 and TRBJ2-3, is GAGVSQTPSNKVTEKGKYVELRCDPISGHTALYWYRQSLGQGPEFLIYFQGTGAADDSGLPNDRFFAVRPEGSVSTLKIQRTERGDSAVYLCASSLNGRTDTQYFGPGTRLTVL.

The chain combines TRBV7-2 with TRBJ2-5; 13 bases fit TRBD2. Germline V gives CDR1 SGHTA, CDR2 FQGNSA. Trimming at V came to 5 bases and at J to 7 bases, leaving 10 bases not matched to a gene. The CDR3 covers 16 residues. The CDR3 loop reads CASSQISGTSGTTQYF. Here the CDR3 DNA reads TGTGCCAGCAGCCAAATCTCCGGGACTAGCGGGACGACCCAGTACTTC.

The chain links TRBV6-5 to TRBJ1-3; D unclear. The CDR3 is 11 residues long. The V gene lost 4 bases and the J gene lost 6 bases, with 4 bases spanning the gap. CDR1 and CDR2 from the germline V gene are MNHEY and SVGAGI. This CDR3 is CASSSKNTIYF. CDR3 nucleotides: TGTGCCAGCAGTTCCAAAAACACCATATATTTT.

This clone is a singleton in its sample. The J gene is TRBJ1-1, the V gene TRBV11-2, with unresolved D. The CDR3 contains 13 residues. The V gene's germline CDR1 is SGHAT and CDR2 FQNNGV. The V gene lost 4 bases and the J gene lost 5 bases, with 11 bases spanning the gap. CDR3 sequence: CASSSALLTEAFF. CDR3 DNA sequence: TGTGCCAGCAGCTCTGCCCTGTTAACTGAAGCTTTCTTT. Full variable domain (remainder filled in from reference TRBV11-2 and TRBJ1-1): EAGVAQSPRYKIIEKRQSVAFWCNPISGHATLYWYQQILGQGPKLLIQFQNNGVVDDSQLPKDRFSAERLKGVDSTLKIQPAKLEDSAVYLCASSSALLTEAFFGQGTRLTVV.

J is TRBJ2-2 and V is TRBV6-6; D uncertain. This CDR3 is 12 amino acids long. The germline gives CDR1 MNHNY, CDR2 SVGAGI (reference sequence). V was trimmed by 8 bases and J by 1 base, leaving 5 bases between them. CDR3 protein: CASGENTGELFF. CDR3 bases: TGTGCCAGCGGGGAGAACACCGGGGAGCTGTTTTTT.

There are a few counts of this clone. V and J are TRBV27 and TRBJ1-5; TRBD1 is a possible D gene (6 bases). The CDR3 loop spans 13 amino acids. Germline CDR1 and CDR2: MNHEY and SMNVEV (reference sequence). Trimming left V 2 bases short and J 4 bases short, with 6 bases between. CDR3 nucleotides: TGTGCCAGCAGTTTAACAGGGAATCAGCCCCAGCATTTT. Its translation: CASSLTGNQPQHF.

This chain links TRBV27 with TRBJ1-5; no reliable D call. This CDR3 has 13 amino acids. Looked up from germline, CDR1 is MNHEY and CDR2 is SMNVEV (reference sequence). V was cut by 9 bases and J by 2 bases, with 11 bases left in between. The CDR3 is CASRLGRNQPQHF. DNA for the CDR3: TGTGCCAGTAGGCTTGGGCGCAATCAGCCCCAGCATTTT.

This chain links TRBV4-2 with TRBJ2-2; 7 bases line up with TRBD2. Germline assignment: CDR1 LGHNA and CDR2 YNFKEQ. This CDR3 contains 16 residues. V shed 2 bases and J 1 base; nucleotides not matched to a gene: 4. CDR3 residues: CASSQYGTMNTGELFF. Written as DNA, the CDR3 is TGTGCCAGCAGCCAATACGGGACTATGAACACCGGGGAGCTGTTTTTT.

The chain recombines TRBV19 with TRBJ1-3; weak D call: TRBD1 (5 bases). Germline CDR1 reads LNHDA; CDR2 reads SQIVND (reference sequence). V lost 7 bases and J 8 bases, leaving 15 bases between the germline ends. The CDR3 has 13 residues. The CDR3 region is CASNRQQEDTIYF. CDR3 coding DNA: TGTGCCAGTAATAGACAGCAGGAAGACACCATATATTTT.

This chain's CDR3 is CASSPRTGPGTEAFF. CDR3 DNA sequence: TGTGCCAGCAGTCCCCGGACAGGCCCTGGTACTGAAGCTTTCTTT. V gene TRBV6-5 combines with J gene TRBJ1-1; 7 bases map to TRBD1. The CDR3 totals 15 residues. CDR1 and CDR2 from the germline V gene are MNHEY and SVGAGI. V gave up 5 bases and J gave up 5 bases; unmatched junction bases: 11.

A few counts support this clone. This rearrangement joins TRBV5-5 to TRBJ1-2, with D unresolved. The V end was cut by 3 bases, the J end by 8 bases, with 14 bases between. Germline V CDR1 and CDR2: SGHKS, YYEKEE (reference sequence). This CDR3 is built from 13 residues. The CDR3 coding sequence is TGTGCCAGCAGCTATATTTCCGGCGAGGGCTACACCTTC. Its translation: CASSYISGEGYTF.

V usage is TRBV10-3 and J usage is TRBJ1-4; D uncertain. Trimming stripped 6 bases from V and 7 bases from J, with 12 bases between. The CDR3 runs to 13 residues. Germline V lookup: CDR1 ENHRY, CDR2 SYGVKD. The CDR3 DNA sequence: TGTGCCATCAGCAACATCTTTGCTGAAAAACTGTTTTTT. Its translation: CAISNIFAEKLFF.

The chain is built from TRBV4-1 and TRBJ1-2, with TRBD1 matching 10 bases. The trim removed 6 bases at V and 5 bases at J, leaving 3 bases unmatched. Germline loops: CDR1 MGHRA, CDR2 YSYEKL. The CDR3 has 13 residues. DNA for the CDR3: TGCGCCAGCAGACGGACAGGGGGGTATGGCTACACCTTC. Its protein product is CASRRTGGYGYTF.

The chain has TRBV28 and TRBJ1-1; 8 nucleotides agree with TRBD1. In germline, CDR1 is MDHEN, CDR2 SYDVKM. The CDR3 spans 14 residues. Unmatched junction bases numbered 6, after V lost 7 bases and J lost 2 bases. CDR3 DNA sequence: TGTGCCAGCATCCTCCCAGGGGGCAACACTGAAGCTTTCTTT. Residues: CASILPGGNTEAFF.

The chain uses TRBV2 and TRBJ2-7; D assignment may be TRBD1 or TRBD2 (5 bases each). This CDR3 spans 14 amino acids. CDR1 is SNHLY and CDR2 is FYNNEI in the germline V gene. Trimming pared 2 bases from V and 0 bases from J, leaving 8 bases between. CDR3 region: CASSEQGPSYEQYF. CDR3 DNA: TGTGCCAGCAGTGAACAGGGACCCTCCTACGAGCAGTACTTC.

The chain uses TRBV18 and TRBJ2-7; 7 nucleotides line up with TRBD1. The CDR3 sequence is 13 residues long. Germline V gives CDR1 KGHSH, CDR2 LQKENI. Losses at the gene ends were 3 bases for V and 2 bases for J; bases not matched to a gene: 1. The CDR3 bases are TGTGCCAGCTCACCCCAGGGGGCCTACGAGCAGTACTTC. Amino acid sequence: CASSPQGAYEQYF.